These 8 T cell receptor beta chains share one sample of origin, sequenced in a study of identical twins. TCRdb reanalysed the 5' RACE reads using MiXCR and keeps one entry per CDR3 protein. Of 350,000 or so distinct CDR3 sequences listed, approximately 8.7% were seen once; the top ten hold roughly 9%. The sample comprised naive T cells sorted from blood. The source is a woman aged 45-65 years in good health.

This clonotype has a handful of counts. V gene TRBV7-9 combines with J gene TRBJ2-3, with 7 bases lining up with TRBD2. The V gene end was trimmed by 3 bases and the J gene end by 3 bases; junction bases not matched to a gene: 6. Germline-derived CDR1 and CDR2 are SEHNR and FQNEAQ (reference sequence). The CDR3 length is 15 residues. Here the CDR3 reads CASSFTTGGTDTQYF. In DNA form, the CDR3 reads TGTGCCAGCAGCTTTACGACGGGAGGTACAGATACGCAGTATTTT.

This chain's CDR3 is CASSHPFQSYNEQFF. The CDR3 region has the DNA TGTGCCAGCAGCCACCCTTTTCAATCCTACAATGAGCAGTTCTTC. This chain uses TRBV7-9 with TRBJ2-1, with D hard to call. This CDR3 contains 15 residues. The germline CDR1 and CDR2 sequences are SEHNR and FQNEAQ (reference sequence). The V gene lost 5 bases and the J gene lost 1 base, with 12 bases spanning the gap.

The table lists this clonotype with a few counts. This sequence joins TRBV29-1 and TRBJ2-5; TRBD2 matches 9 bases. Trimming took 1 base from V and 0 from J; bases not matched to a gene: 3. The CDR3 has 15 residues. The germline CDR1 and CDR2 sequences are SQVTM and ANQGSEA. In DNA form, the CDR3 reads TGCAGCGTTGAAGGACTAGCGGCCTACCAAGAGACCCAGTACTTC. This codes for CSVEGLAAYQETQYF.

This clonotype was seen at least ten times. The genes are TRBV12-3 or TRBV12-4 and TRBJ2-2; 11 bases line up with TRBD1. The junction had 13 bases not matched to a gene; V was cut back by 7 bases and J by 12 bases. The CDR3 runs 15 residues. This chain's CDR3 is CASTQEWTGGEKLFF. As DNA, the CDR3 is TGTGCCAGCACCCAGGAATGGACAGGGGGCGAGAAGCTGTTTTTT.

Only a few counts were recorded for this clonotype. J is TRBJ2-3 and V is TRBV27, with 10 bases that match TRBD1. Germline-derived CDR1 and CDR2 are MNHEY and SMNVEV (reference sequence). This CDR3 comprises 17 residues. J was trimmed by 4 bases and V by 3 bases; bases with no gene match: 10. In DNA, the CDR3 is TGTGCCAGCAGTTTTTGGGGGACAGGGGCGTCCCCAGATACGCAGTATTTT. Protein sequence: CASSFWGTGASPDTQYF.

As for this clonotype: At one end the junction does not follow the germline gene, possibly because of a read error. This chain links TRBV4-1 with TRBJ1-4, with D tentatively TRBD1 (5 bases). This CDR3 has 16 amino acids. From germline, CDR1 is MGHRA and CDR2 YSYEKL. The CDR3 region is CASSKDVGRGGEKLFF. The CDR3 DNA follows: TGCGCCAGCAGCAAAGATGTGGGGCGAGGTGGTGAAAAACTGTTTTTT.

This clonotype was found a few times. The chain couples TRBV7-6 to TRBJ2-5; 7 bases agree with TRBD2. Germline values: CDR1 SGHVS, CDR2 FNYEAQ. The length of the CDR3 is 22 residues. V lost 1 base to trimming and J lost 0 bases; unmatched junction nucleotides: 23. CDR3 region: CASSLVPLGLPLAERYQETQYF. The CDR3 DNA sequence: TGTGCCAGCAGCTTAGTCCCACTAGGTCTACCTCTAGCGGAGCGATACCAAGAGACCCAGTACTTC.

J is TRBJ1-1 and V is TRBV19; D is possibly TRBD1 (5 bases). Trimming took off 6 bases at V and 3 bases at J, with 8 bases between the two ends. The CDR3 consists of 12 residues. Germline CDR1 reads LNHDA; CDR2 reads SQIVND (reference sequence). The CDR3 nucleotides read TGTGCCAGTAGGAGGGGTGACACTGAAGCTTTCTTT. This codes for CASRRGDTEAFF.